This is a list of T cell receptor beta chains from one sample in a study of T cell responses to AZD1222 COVID-19 vaccine. Here immunoSEQ multiplex PCR was the method, and the copy in TCRdb shows in-frame clones only, minus some. The table lists about 27,000 clones, about nine tenths of them singletons. Sequences were derived from peripheral blood, sampled 28 days after the second AZD1222 dose. All receptors come from an adult who received the AZD1222 COVID-19 vaccine. Both conserved end residues are part of each CDR3. The D gene is left open where the match is weak. Clone size, where shown, is once, few, many, or a class for clones that have expanded.

d_call	v_call	j_call	clone_size	cdr3_aa	cdr3_nt
-	TRBV7-2	TRBJ1-5	-	CASSSTAHQPQHF	TGTGCCAGCAGCTCCACAGCGCACCAGCCCCAGCATTTT
TRBD2	TRBV5-5	TRBJ2-7	once	CASSSASGSSYEQYF	TGTGCCAGCAGCTCTGCTAGCGGGAGCTCCTACGAGCAGTACTTC
-	TRBV27	TRBJ1-2	-	CASSFTGRLDGYTF	TGTGCCAGCAGTTTTACAGGGCGCCTGGATGGCTACACCTTC
TRBD2	TRBV7-6	TRBJ2-1	-	CASSLGTSEYNEQFF	TGTGCCAGCAGCCTCGGGACTAGCGAGTACAATGAGCAGTTCTTC
-	TRBV7-9	TRBJ2-6	-	CASSWGPADTRSGANVLTF	TGTGCCAGCAGCTGGGGTCCAGCTGATACCCGATCTGGGGCCAACGTCCTGACTTTC
-	TRBV3-1/TRBV3-2	TRBJ1-3	-	CASSQDRVPRSSGNTIYF	TGTGCCAGCAGCCAAGATAGGGTCCCGAGGTCCTCTGGAAACACCATATATTTT
-	TRBV4-3	TRBJ1-3	-	CASSQGASGNTIYF	TGCGCCAGCAGCCAAGGTGCGTCTGGAAACACCATATATTTT
-	TRBV19	TRBJ1-2	-	CASSTTQVAATYGYTF	TGTGCCAGTAGTACAACGCAGGTGGCAGCTACCTATGGCTACACCTTC
-	TRBV24-1	TRBJ2-1	once	CATSQWGLPTSHEQFF	TGTGCCACCAGTCAATGGGGACTCCCAACCTCCCATGAGCAGTTCTTC
TRBD1	TRBV5-1	TRBJ2-2	-	CASRNSGQGDTGELFF	TGCGCCAGCAGAAACTCGGGACAGGGTGACACCGGGGAGCTGTTTTTT
-	TRBV5-1	TRBJ2-1	-	CASSLGPSQSYNEQFF	TGCGCCAGCAGCTTGGGGCCCAGCCAATCCTACAATGAGCAGTTCTTC
TRBD2	TRBV4-1	TRBJ2-7	few	CASSPRSSGPYEQYF	TGCGCCAGCAGCCCAAGGTCTAGCGGACCTTACGAGCAGTACTTC
-	TRBV5-1	TRBJ2-7	once	CASSPSLAGHEQYF	TGCGCCAGCAGCCCATCCCTGGCAGGCCACGAGCAGTACTTC
-	TRBV28	TRBJ2-3	-	CASSLRSDTQYF	TGTGCCAGCAGTTTAAGGTCAGATACGCAGTATTTT
-	TRBV7-8	TRBJ1-1	-	CASSPRSGRTPEAFF	TGTGCCAGCAGCCCCCGATCAGGAAGGACTCCTGAAGCTTTCTTT
TRBD1	TRBV24-1	TRBJ1-2	-	CATSDSGGQTSYGYTF	TGTGCCACCAGTGATTCGGGGGGACAGACCTCCTATGGCTACACCTTC
TRBD2	TRBV7-2	TRBJ2-5	-	CASRIAGEETQYF	TGTGCCAGCAGGATAGCGGGAGAAGAGACCCAGTACTTC
-	TRBV4-2	TRBJ1-1	-	CASSQDYAGTAKAFF	TGTGCCAGCAGCCAAGACTACGCGGGAACGGCCAAAGCTTTCTTT
TRBD1	TRBV25-1	TRBJ2-5	-	CASRPDRGQETQYF	TGTGCCAGCAGGCCGGACAGGGGGCAAGAGACCCAGTACTTC
TRBD1	TRBV12-3/TRBV12-4	TRBJ1-2	once	CASSRRQGGGYTF	TGTGCCAGCAGCCGCCGACAGGGCGGTGGCTACACCTTC
TRBD2	TRBV3-1/TRBV3-2	TRBJ2-5	-	CASSQAGTSPETQYF	TGTGCCAGCAGCCAAGCCGGGACTAGTCCCGAGACCCAGTACTTC
-	TRBV3-1/TRBV3-2	TRBJ1-4	-	CASSSRRGVEKLFF	TGTGCCAGCAGCTCCCGACGGGGCGTAGAAAAACTGTTTTTT
-	TRBV15	TRBJ1-2	once	CATSPSGRGYTF	TGTGCCACCTCCCCGTCCGGGCGGGGCTACACCTTC
-	TRBV28	TRBJ1-5	large	CASRPVDLRPQHF	TGTGCCAGCAGACCCGTGGACCTCCGGCCCCAGCATTTT
-	TRBV12-3/TRBV12-4	TRBJ2-3	-	CASSLSGTQYF	TGTGCCAGCAGCCTAAGTGGTACGCAGTATTTT
-	TRBV20-1	TRBJ2-7	-	CSASSPGLSYEQYF	TGCAGTGCTAGTTCCCCAGGCCTCTCCTACGAGCAGTACTTC
TRBD1	TRBV2	TRBJ1-2	-	CASSTGTGLANYGYTF	TGTGCCAGCAGTACCGGGACAGGGCTAGCTAACTATGGCTACACCTTC
-	TRBV11-3	TRBJ2-1	-	CASSLWELGHNEQFF	TGTGCCAGCTCCCTTTGGGAGTTAGGGCACAATGAGCAGTTCTTC
-	TRBV7-3	TRBJ2-4	once	CASSLGGAAKNIQYF	TGTGCCAGCAGCTTAGGGGGGGCAGCCAAAAACATTCAGTACTTC
-	TRBV18	TRBJ2-7	-	CASSEDHGEQYF	TGTGCCAGCTCCGAAGACCACGGTGAGCAGTACTTC
TRBD1	TRBV5-1	TRBJ2-1	-	CASSWTGGDENEQFF	TGCGCCAGCAGCTGGACAGGGGGCGACGAAAATGAGCAGTTCTTC
-	TRBV12-5	TRBJ1-1	-	CASGLTRTEAFF	TGTGCTAGTGGTTTGACCCGAACTGAAGCTTTCTTT
TRBD1	TRBV6-2/TRBV6-3	TRBJ2-7	-	CASSYNRGRDEQYF	TGTGCCAGCAGTTATAACAGGGGGCGCGACGAGCAGTACTTC
TRBD1	TRBV27	TRBJ1-2	-	CASSLYGRGRDGYTF	TGTGCCAGCAGTTTATATGGCAGGGGGAGAGATGGCTACACCTTC
-	TRBV5-1	TRBJ1-1	-	CASSLGAGNTEAFF	TGCGCCAGCAGCTTGGGGGCGGGGAACACTGAAGCTTTCTTT
TRBD1	TRBV14	TRBJ1-5	-	CASSHGTGHQPQHF	TGTGCCAGCAGCCACGGGACAGGCCATCAGCCCCAGCATTTT
TRBD1	TRBV30	TRBJ1-3	-	CAWGDSVLHSGNTIYF	TGTGCCTGGGGGGACAGCGTTCTACACTCTGGAAACACCATATATTTT
TRBD2	TRBV3-1/TRBV3-2	TRBJ2-1	-	CASSQEGTSGSYNEQFF	TGTGCCAGCAGCCAAGAAGGGACTAGCGGGTCCTACAATGAGCAGTTCTTC
-	TRBV19	TRBJ1-1	-	CASSIIQMNTEAFF	TGTGCCAGTAGTATCATCCAGATGAACACTGAAGCTTTCTTT
-	TRBV19	TRBJ1-2	-	CASRILTTGRYTF	TGTGCCAGTAGAATACTGACTACAGGTCGCTACACCTTC
TRBD2	TRBV28	TRBJ2-4	-	CASSPLAGVKNIQYF	TGTGCCAGCAGCCCCCTGGCGGGAGTCAAAAACATTCAGTACTTC
TRBD1	TRBV27	TRBJ2-2	-	CASSLGQGSGELFF	TGTGCCAGCAGTTTAGGACAGGGGAGCGGGGAGCTGTTTTTT
-	TRBV6-6	TRBJ2-1	-	CASPMGNFSSYNEQFF	TGTGCCAGCCCAATGGGGAACTTTAGCTCCTACAATGAGCAGTTCTTC
TRBD1	TRBV11-3	TRBJ2-5	-	CASSYGQGAKTQYF	TGTGCCAGCAGCTACGGACAGGGGGCGAAGACCCAGTACTTC
-	TRBV7-2	TRBJ2-5	few	CASSRGTNTIQETQYF	TGTGCCAGCAGCCGGGGGACAAATACCATCCAAGAGACCCAGTACTTC
TRBD2	TRBV20-1	TRBJ2-1	-	CSASGGGSGSLHEQFF	TGCAGTGCTAGTGGCGGGGGGAGCGGGAGCCTCCATGAGCAGTTCTTC
-	TRBV3-1/TRBV3-2	TRBJ2-5	-	CASMIKGGTQYF	TGTGCCAGCATGATAAAGGGAGGGACCCAGTACTTC
TRBD1	TRBV7-8	TRBJ2-3	few	CASRKEAGGSDTQYF	TGTGCCAGCAGAAAGGAGGCAGGGGGAAGCGATACGCAGTATTTT
TRBD2	TRBV5-1	TRBJ2-7	-	CASSFNSGRGYEQYF	TGCGCCAGCAGTTTCAATAGCGGGAGAGGGTACGAGCAGTACTTC
-	TRBV3-1/TRBV3-2	TRBJ2-3	-	CASSPGLAASTDTQYF	TGTGCCAGCAGCCCCGGGCTAGCTGCGAGCACAGATACGCAGTATTTT
TRBD2	TRBV28	TRBJ2-7	-	CAIQSGGQISEQYF	TGTGCCATCCAGAGCGGGGGGCAGATCTCCGAGCAGTACTTC
-	TRBV2	TRBJ2-7	-	CASRVSALSSYEQYF	TGTGCCAGCAGAGTGAGCGCTTTAAGCTCCTACGAGCAGTACTTC